This TCR beta chain was captured by sequencing in a study of identical twins (TCRdb year 2016). In the study overall: To test whether fetal clonotypes persist, this study deep-sequenced TCR alpha and beta repertoires from monozygotic twins, from unrelated adults of various ages, and from cord blood. Replicate twin experiments were performed at different times using different library preparation protocols to rule out contamination. What the work shows at the level of the full study, not this receptor alone: Excess twin sharing in beta out-of-frame sequences was weaker because fewer shared sequences lowered the signal-to-noise ratio. Fewer insertions were carried by abundant cord blood beta clonotypes; a weaker similar trend was observed in young adult naive repertoires, while no such trend was observed in memory repertoires. Because the same donors could not be followed over many years, conclusions were based on cross-sectional statistical analysis. Out-of-frame TCR alpha sharing in monozygotic twins was systematically underestimated by recombination models, whereas sharing between unrelated individuals was in agreement with the recombination models. Compared with coincidental sharing between unrelated individuals, out-of-frame TCR alpha sequences shared between twins had an excess of sequences with low generation probability. Invariant T cells such as MAIT and iNKT could partly confound zero-insertion analyses, although diverse VJ usage argued against such confounding for most clonotypes.

Preparation of the library involved 5' RACE. Reads for this sample came from an Illumina HiSeq 2000. Template switching added a universal primer binding site, and the final cDNA carried a unique molecular identifier that allowed TCR cDNA molecules to be counted accurately. Specific primers in the conserved constant-segment region were used to synthesize first-strand cDNA for the TCR alpha and beta chains. To control for contamination, every cDNA library was double barcoded, receiving both a SMART-Mk sample barcode and Illumina barcodes. TruSeq adapter sequences and Illumina sample barcodes were added in two successive PCR steps. TCR alpha and beta cDNA libraries were sequenced on the Illumina HiSeq platform with custom primers. Per the authors' processing: MiGEC was used to process raw reads and extract unique molecular identifiers, and MiXCR was used to find CDR3 positions. Recombination models were inferred per individual with the repgenHMM and IGoR tools using an EM algorithm. The analysis of shared clonotypes was done with the tcR package in R, with sharing normalized by the product of cloneset sizes. Out-of-frame nonproductive sequences were analyzed to study raw recombination free of thymic and clonal selection effects. TCRdb applied fastp at Q25 and MiXCR to the public reads, then kept only in-frame beta chains. A single entry per CDR3 protein holds the most common genes and DNA from its merged rows. What appears here as the V and J calls and clone size reflects TCRdb's work, not the paper's. The sample data list some 330,000 distinct CDR3 sequences, and approximately 8.8% of these were observed just once. Roughly 8.7% of the sample is in the top ten clones.

Only healthy Caucasian donors were included. Three unrelated non-twin adults were also sequenced: a male aged 18 to 30, a male aged 50 to 59 and a female aged 50 to 59. Using Miltenyi CD45RO+ enrichment and human naive T-cell isolation kits, memory (CD45RO+) and naive T cells were isolated from PBMC. Taken from the germline V gene, the CDR1 and CDR2 loops are KGHDR and SFDVKD. Trimming costs V 4 bases and J 4 bases, and their ends lie 6 bases apart. Including the terminal cysteine and phenylalanine, the CDR3 comprises 12 residues. Of all the DNA, just the CDR3 is kept, 36 bases in frame from base 1. Many counts were recorded for this clonotype. The antigen it binds to is not known. Per-nucleotide qualities are absent, and no much larger clonotype sits a single base away.

What was sequenced was naive T cells sorted from blood. This specimen's cell subset or site label, per the study, means: cells isolated with a human naive T-cell isolation kit. This TCR derives from a woman between 50 and 59 years old in good health. The V gene is TRBV24-1 and the J gene is TRBJ1-2, and TRBD1 may be the D gene, going by 5 matching bases. The DNA reads TGTGCCACCAGTGACGACAGCTATGGCTACACCTTC. Its translation is CATSDDSYGYTF.